The entry below gives a single T cell receptor beta chain sequence along with its context. The data were obtained in a study of blood T cell repertoires in COVID-19. For the study at large: Acute-phase and convalescent COVID-19 samples originated in the United States, Italy and Spain. In each case, the material was cDNA or gDNA derived from T cells, B-cell-depleted T cells, or PBMCs.

Losses at the gene ends were 6 bases for V and 10 bases for J; bases not matched to a gene: 10. The CDR3 extends over 14 amino acids. Germline V lookup: CDR1 MDHEN, CDR2 SYDVKM. Original handling: Nucleated cell number was recorded as an estimate derived from reference gene primer amplification. TCRdb's copy holds only in-frame clones and misses some; the assay was immunoSEQ multiplex PCR. V and J calls and clone size are copied from that table; D and trimming were computed from the DNA. The profile shows about 100,000 clones, roughly nine tenths of them singletons. The V gene is TRBV28, the J gene TRBJ2-1, with TRBD1 matching over 9 bases. Sample: peripheral blood. The TCR sequence derives from a woman older than 75 with acute or convalescent COVID-19. The CDR3 region is CASRPRDRVDEQFF. In DNA, the CDR3 is TGTGCCAGCAGACCTCGGGACAGGGTTGACGAGCAGTTCTTC. Based on the CDR3 plus reference TRBV28 and TRBJ2-1, the full variable domain is DVKVTQSSRYLVKRTGEKVFLECVQDMDHENMFWYRQDPGLGLRLIYFSYDVKMKEKGDIPEGYSVSREKKERFSLILESASTNQTSMYLCASRPRDRVDEQFFGPGTRLTVL.